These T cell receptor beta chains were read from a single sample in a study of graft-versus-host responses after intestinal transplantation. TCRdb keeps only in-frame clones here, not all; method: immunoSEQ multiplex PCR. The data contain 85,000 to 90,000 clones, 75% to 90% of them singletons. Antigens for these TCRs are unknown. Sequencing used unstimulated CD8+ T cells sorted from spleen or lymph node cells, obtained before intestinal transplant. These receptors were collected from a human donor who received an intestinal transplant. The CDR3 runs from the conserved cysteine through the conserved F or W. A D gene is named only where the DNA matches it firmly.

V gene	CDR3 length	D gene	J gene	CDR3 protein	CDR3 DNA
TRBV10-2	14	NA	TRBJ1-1	CASSESTGNTEAFF	TGCGCCAGCAGTGAGTCGACAGGGAACACTGAAGCTTTCTTT
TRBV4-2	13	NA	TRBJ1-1	CASSQVAGTEAFF	TGTGCCAGCAGCCAAGTCGCGGGGACTGAAGCTTTCTTT
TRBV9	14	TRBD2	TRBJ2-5	CASSGGGVGETQYF	TGTGCCAGCAGCGGCGGGGGGGTCGGAGAGACCCAGTACTTC
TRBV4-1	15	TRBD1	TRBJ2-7	CASRLIRDSSYEQYF	TGCGCCAGCAGGCTTATCCGGGACAGTTCCTACGAGCAGTACTTC
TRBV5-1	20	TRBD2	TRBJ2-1	CASSLQSRGLAGGLYNEQFF	TGCGCCAGCAGCTTGCAATCCAGGGGACTAGCGGGGGGCCTTTACAATGAGCAGTTCTTC
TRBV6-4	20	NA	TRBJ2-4	CASSDSEGYRNALAKNIQYF	TGTGCCAGCAGTGACTCCGAGGGCTATAGGAACGCCTTAGCCAAAAACATTCAGTACTTC
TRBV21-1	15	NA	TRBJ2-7	CASSKGRQGTYEQYF	TGTGCCAGCAGCAAAGGGAGACAGGGTACCTACGAGCAGTACTTC
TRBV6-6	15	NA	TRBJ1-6	CASSYSDGFNSPLHF	TGTGCCAGCAGTTACTCGGACGGATTTAATTCACCCCTCCACTTT
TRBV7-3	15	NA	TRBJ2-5	CASSPGTIGRETQYF	TGTGCCAGCAGCCCAGGGACCATAGGGCGGGAGACCCAGTACTTC
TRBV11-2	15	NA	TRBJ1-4	CASSLRGAPNEKLFF	TGTGCCAGCAGCTTGAGAGGGGCCCCAAATGAAAAACTGTTTTTT
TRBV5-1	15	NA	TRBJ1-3	CASSPYSLGGNTIYF	TGCGCCAGCAGCCCCTATTCTTTAGGGGGAAACACCATATATTTT
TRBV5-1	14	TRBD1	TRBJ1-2	CASSPGQGGYGYTF	TGCGCCAGCAGCCCCGGACAGGGGGGCTATGGCTACACCTTC
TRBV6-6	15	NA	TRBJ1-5	CASSLKGWVDQPQHF	TGTGCCAGCAGTTTGAAGGGGTGGGTCGATCAGCCCCAGCATTTT